This TCR beta chain originates from a study of T-cell reconstitution after alpha-beta-depleted transplantation in children. General study findings and limits: Reportedly, roughly two months post-transplant, alpha-beta T cells arose from several hundred expanded graft clones. Some patients' high day-60 TCRbeta diversity was traced to surviving recipient T cells and thymic progenitors. The authors attributed T-cell counts and diversity one year after transplant mostly to newly produced T cells.

As regards this clonotype: Its antigen is unidentified. Compared with germline, one end of the junction differs, possibly owing to a read error.

This sample's TCRbeta library carried unique molecular identifier barcodes. TCRdb ran MiXCR on the PCR reads and lists one entry per CDR3 protein. The table lists 580,000 or so distinct CDR3 sequences, 23% of them singletons. This receptor was obtained from a boy younger than two who had a stem cell transplant for acute myeloid leukemia, so the T cells may come from the graft donor. The sample in question was PBMCs, mostly from graft donor cells, obtained 360 days after TCRalphabeta/CD19-depleted stem cell transplant.

In nucleotides, the CDR3 is TGTGCCAGCACCTTAGGAAGCCGGACAGGGAATCGCGGGGAGCTGTTTTTT. As protein: CASTLGSRTGNRGELFF. The gene calls are TRBV7-9 and TRBJ2-2; 8 bases are a match to TRBD1. The CDR3 runs to 17 residues. Germline CDR1 SEHNR, CDR2 FQNEAQ (reference sequence).